This entry concerns a single T cell receptor beta chain. Its antigen is undetermined. PCR was performed using 60 Vbeta and 13 Jbeta primers. The table came from immunoSEQ multiplex PCR; TCRdb's copy has only in-frame clones and leaves some out. The sample holds 100,000 to 150,000 clones, about 80% seen once. V lost 2 bases, J lost 3 bases, and 7 bases lay in between. Germline V lookup: CDR1 SQVTM, CDR2 ANQGSEA. The CDR3 is 13 residues long. These data come from a study of cytomegalovirus exposure and HLA in healthy donors. Broader study findings: In vitro assays verified that a few CMV-associated chains recognized CMV antigens specifically. Other equally common chains were less clonally expanded than HLA-associated TCR beta chains, a later analysis showed.

The TCR originated in a boy younger than 10 in good health and CMV-seronegative. The chain joins TRBV29-1 to TRBJ1-4, with D tentatively TRBD1 (5 bases). The sequencing sample was made of PBMCs. The CDR3 reads CSVEQGANEKLFF. DNA of the CDR3: TGCAGCGTTGAACAAGGGGCTAATGAAAAACTGTTTTTT. Full variable domain (rest looked up from reference TRBV29-1 and TRBJ1-4): SAVISQKPSRDICQRGTSLTIQCQVDSQVTMMFWYRQQPGQSLTLIATANQGSEATYESGFVIDKFPISRPNLTFSTLTVSNMSPEDSSIYLCSVEQGANEKLFFGSGTQLSVL.